This TCR beta chain was sequenced in a study of cytomegalovirus exposure and HLA in healthy donors listed by TCRdb under 2017. For the wider study: An earlier analysis of several hundred of the donors reported around 280 Gb of sequence data and approximately 120 million unique TCR beta sequences obtained from approximately 180 million T cells. A few DR-DQ haplotypes were treated as single units for association and clustering because of strong linkage in the cohort. Donor age, sex, ethnicity and CMV serostatus were compiled alongside the repertoire data. Along with the roughly 710-subject first cohort, a separate validation cohort of 120 different subjects was used. On average, around 200,000 unique TCR beta nucleotide sequences were sequenced per donor among 398 genotyped donors of the cohort, with around 19% of those sequences being non-productive. An early release covering about 600 HLA-typed donors comprised about 300 gigabases of sequencing data and tens of millions of unique TCR sequences. HLA typing covered class I and class II loci at four-digit resolution. The study profiled the T cell repertoires of some 610 subjects by immunosequencing and related them to cytomegalovirus serostatus. The number of typed donors differed by locus: about 629-630 for A, B, C, DRB1 and DQB1; about 520 for DQA1; 600 to 610 for DPA1; and about 470 for DPB1. To decide whether each TCR beta V gene segment behaved as functional or pseudogenic, an earlier analysis of over 500 of the donors relied on high-throughput TCR beta sequencing. All discovery cohort repertoires had been generated using a single sequencing platform. Rather than using new phenotypic data, the later analysis identified candidate immune exposures from TCR beta sequences and from how often those sequences occurred across donors. In a later analysis, previously published TCR beta repertoires from several hundred donors were re-analyzed and high-resolution HLA genotyping was added so that TCR occurrence patterns could be studied. A later genetic analysis took genome-wide SNP genotypes for about three fifths of the 666 donors and used that subset as a discovery cohort. To predict cytomegalovirus infection status, the study brought together high-throughput TCR immunosequencing, statistical association of individual TCRs with disease status, and machine learning. Among the roughly 400 genotyped donors, approximately 76% belonged to the genetic ancestry cluster associated with self-reported Caucasian donors. The aim of the study was to test whether cataloging public T cell receptors could identify signatures of past pathogen exposure.

The germline V gene yields SQVTM for CDR1 and ANQGSEA for CDR2. The cysteine opens and the phenylalanine closes a CDR3 of 13 amino acids. Only the CDR3 region is kept as DNA, spanning 39 bases read in frame from base 1. V gives up 6 bases and J gives up 1 base, and the segment between their germline ends measures 12 bases. As concerns this clone: Its antigen is not yet known. The record has no base qualities; no much larger clone is one base away.

The cohort consisted of hundreds of healthy bone marrow donors. At the time of sampling, every cohort member was nominally healthy, though immune exposures that went unrecorded were likely present. The donor tested CMV seronegative, placing the donor among the 350 or so seronegative members of the cohort. Every donor gave a peripheral blood sample, and the peripheral blood mononuclear cells from that sample were used for TCR beta sequencing. The Qiagen DNeasy Blood Extraction Kit was used to extract genomic DNA from the blood cell samples. What the study reported, not specific to this receptor: An association between a missense DCLRE1C variant and V-gene and J-gene trimming of TCR beta chains was found in a later genetic analysis and replicated in an independent cohort. The 87-base-pair reads could not distinguish some IMGT-functional V segments, including TRBV6-2 and TRBV6-3, so those segments were excluded. In a later analysis, most CMV-associated TCR beta chains were found to appear HLA-restricted, with HLA associations seemingly driven largely by CMV exposure. Most TCR sequences were observed very rarely across donors, whereas some public TCRs were present in many individuals. For the cohort, immune exposure information was limited to CMV serostatus. In vitro tests confirmed that a few of the cytomegalovirus-associated TCR beta chains recognize cytomegalovirus antigens. In a later analysis, TCR association rates were found to vary across HLA loci, with the most associated TCRs seen for DRB1 alleles and the fewest for HLA-C alleles. This cohort had only TCR beta chains sequenced, and the lack of alpha or paired-chain data limited which features could be detected. A group of highly shared sequence variants was considered likely to be a technical artifact of the sequencing pipeline. The presence/absence analyses assumed that sequencing depth was roughly uniform across donors, and that assumption may not be true. A further reported finding was that TCR beta sequences accurately predicted the HLA-A and HLA-B alleles for most subjects in the first cohort. Because some donors lacked HLA typing at each locus, the association tests relied only on the typed subset. According to a later genetic analysis, donors in an Asian-associated ancestry cluster had fewer N-insertions in productive TCRs than the approximately 650-donor mean. Specific HLA alleles were associated with about 17,000 TCR beta sequences at a false discovery rate of 0.05 in a later analysis. The authors suggested that the approach could potentially be generalized to other disease states and immunological phenotypes. Because counts were too low, around 18 rarely observed V segments, including chromosome 9 orphons, were left out of the earlier analysis of 500 to 750 of the donors. In a later analysis, HLA-associated TCR beta chains showed more clonal expansion and lower generation probabilities than non-associated chains that were equally common. An earlier analysis of some 590 of the donors showed that most TCR beta V segments appeared in productive rearrangements either about 87% or about 30% of the time, which broadly matched IMGT annotations. Linkage disequilibrium might explain the correlated functional status among segregating V segments, but an unknown experimental factor could not be ruled out. According to a later analysis, parvovirus B19, influenza, CMV and Epstein-Barr virus appeared linked to several top co-occurrence clusters. When HLA alleles, especially DR and DQ, strongly co-occurred, attributing TCR associations to individual alleles was difficult. The classifier was reported to diagnose cytomegalovirus status with high specificity and sensitivity in both the original and validation cohorts. In the study, around 150 TCR beta chains were listed as associated with cytomegalovirus.

The method was the immunoSEQ multiplex PCR assay. The multiplex PCR relied on a mix of 60 forward primers for TCR Vbeta segments and 13 reverse primers for TCR Jbeta segments. Amplification of the CDR3 region of rearranged TCR beta genes was performed with a multiplex PCR assay on genomic DNA. Amplified TCR beta libraries were sequenced as 87-base-pair reads on the Illumina HiSeq System. In the authors' own workflow: Across the 500 to 850 repertoires, a later analysis counted approximately 83 million unique TCR beta chains, roughly 11 million of which were shared by at least two donors. A nearest-neighbor algorithm error-corrected the raw reads and collapsed the reads into unique sequences, merging closely related sequences to remove PCR and sequencing errors. V, D and J gene segments were assigned by aligning CDR3 sequences to IMGT reference sequences. For a sequence to be retained, at least a six-nucleotide match to both a V gene segment and a J gene segment was required. A rearrangement counted as productive if the CDR3 had no stop codons and remained in frame with V and J, and every other rearrangement counted as non-productive. CDR3 was defined according to IMGT convention as the region running from the second conserved V-encoded cysteine to the conserved J-encoded phenylalanine. The earlier analysis of more than 450 of the donors excluded sequences that lacked an unambiguous match to a single V gene segment. An earlier analysis of several hundred of the donors called V segments functional above 56.7% productive rearrangements and segregating when the between-donor standard deviation exceeded 5%. A statistical classification framework was developed to diagnose cytomegalovirus status using the catalog of TCR beta chain sequences. A later analysis assigned V and J genes by comparing TCR nucleotide sequences with IMGT/GENE-DB human TR gene sequences. A later analysis assigned CDR3 sequences and most-parsimonious VDJ recombination scenarios with the TCRdist pipeline. In a later analysis, each TCR beta chain was defined by its CDR3 amino acid sequence together with its V-gene family, and reads lacking a unique V-gene family were excluded. To address suspected cross-contamination and a sequencing artifact, a later analysis removed 592 highly shared, low-generation-probability nucleotide sequences. In a later analysis, a clonal expansion index for each public chain was calculated from normalized within-repertoire ranks of inferred template counts. In a later analysis, generation probabilities were computed with a VDJ recombination model fitted to out-of-frame rearrangements, and the resulting probabilities were checked against IGoR. A later analysis scored TCR-TCR, TCR-HLA and TCR-CMV co-occurrence with hypergeometric tests, applying a repertoire-size bias correction to TCR pairs. To estimate false discovery rates, a later analysis permuted the HLA or CMV assignments 20 times. In a later analysis, co-occurring TCRs were grouped with DBSCAN, and TCRdist sequence similarity was added when clustering was performed within HLA-allele-positive subsets. Repertoires with fewer than 30,000 or more than 120,000 public chains were left out of co-occurrence clustering, as were four to six repertoires with anomalous nucleotide sharing. Held by TCRdb, this immuneACCESS table contains in-frame sequences only and omits some clones. Under half of the omission traces to an unresolved V gene where checked; the cause of the rest is unknown. V, J and clone size were drawn from that table, and D and trimming were deduced from the DNA. The sample profile shows approximately 92,000 clones; just over 70% of them were found once. The ten largest make up approximately 7.8% of the sample.

This TCR came from a man aged 60 to 75 in good health and CMV-seronegative. The rearrangement combines TRBV29-1 with TRBJ1-1; the D gene assignment is ambiguous. Sequencing was performed on PBMCs. The encoded CDR3 is CSVEGTGNTEAFF. The DNA sequence is as follows: TGCAGCGTGGAGGGTACGGGGAACACTGAAGCTTTCTTT.